Following are 30 T cell receptor beta chains from one sample sequenced in a study of blood T cells in healthy people across ages. The second PCR ran roughly 7 to 12 cycles with a sample-barcoded 5' primer and J-beta primers. TCRdb reanalysed the 5' RACE reads using MiXCR and keeps one entry per CDR3 protein. The sample contains about 830,000 distinct CDR3 sequences, around 62% of which appear only once. The source material was blood. The origin of the receptors is a man aged 25-40 years in good health.

As for this clonotype: This may arise from a read error, as a much more abundant clone is one base away. The CDR3 DNA follows: TGTGCCAGCAACCTAAGGGGGCCTACTGGCGGCGAGCAGTACTTC. Its protein is CASNLRGPTGGEQYF. The genes are TRBV6-6 and TRBJ2-7; 7 positions match TRBD1. This CDR3 is 15 amino acids long. Germline CDR1 is MNHNY and CDR2 is SVGAGI (reference sequence). V gave up 7 bases and J gave up 6 bases; unmatched junction bases: 15.

This rearrangement joins TRBV9 to TRBJ2-1; TRBD2 agrees at 9 bases. The CDR3 covers 16 residues. Germline-derived CDR1 and CDR2 are SGDLS and YYNGEE. J lost 7 bases, V lost 4 bases, and 12 bases had no gene match. CDR3 protein: CASSPSGGGAANEQFF. CDR3 bases: TGTGCCAGCAGCCCCTCCGGCGGGGGGGCTGCTAATGAGCAGTTCTTC. Based on the CDR3 plus reference TRBV9 and TRBJ2-1, the full variable domain is DSGVTQTPKHLITATGQRVTLRCSPRSGDLSVYWYQQSLDQGLQFLIQYYNGEERAKGNILERFSAQQFPDLHSELNLSSLELGDSALYFCASSPSGGGAANEQFFGPGTRLTVL.

The sample holds a few counts of this clonotype. The chain combines TRBV7-9 with TRBJ2-1, with D hard to call. The ends were cut back, 1 base at V and 8 bases at J, with 3 bases in the middle. Germline CDR1 is SEHNR and CDR2 is FQNEAQ (reference sequence). CDR3 length: 11 amino acids. The DNA for the CDR3 is TGTGCCAGCAGCTTAGAATATGAGCAGTTCTTC. As protein: CASSLEYEQFF.

V and J are TRBV7-3 and TRBJ2-5; D possibly uses TRBD1 or TRBD2 (6 bases each). The germline V and J ends were trimmed by 5 bases and 3 bases, with 10 bases remaining between them. The CDR3 totals 13 residues. CDR1 and CDR2 from the germline V gene are SGHTA and FQGTGA. The CDR3 protein is CASSGGPEETQYF. The CDR3 region has the DNA TGTGCCAGCAGCGGGGGGCCTGAAGAGACCCAGTACTTC.

This clonotype appeared once. This sequence joins TRBV29-1 and TRBJ1-2, with D hard to call. Germline-derived CDR1 and CDR2 are SQVTM and ANQGSEA. The CDR3 totals 13 residues. Trimming took off 7 bases at V and 6 bases at J, with 18 bases between the two ends. CDR3 residues: CSGLDQSRDGYTF. CDR3 coding DNA: TGCAGCGGACTGGACCAATCCAGAGATGGCTACACCTTC. Together with reference TRBV29-1 and TRBJ1-2, the CDR3 gives the full variable domain: SAVISQKPSRDICQRGTSLTIQCQVDSQVTMMFWYRQQPGQSLTLIATANQGSEATYESGFVIDKFPISRPNLTFSTLTVSNMSPEDSSIYLCSGLDQSRDGYTFGSGTRLTVV.

V is TRBV20-1 and J is TRBJ2-5, with 7 nucleotides matching TRBD1. This CDR3 comprises 13 residues. The V gene's germline CDR1 is DFQATT and CDR2 SNEGSKA (reference sequence). V gave up 4 bases and J gave up 11 bases; unmatched junction bases: 13. The DNA for the CDR3 is TGCAGTGCTACATCAGTACAGGGGTGGGAGCAGTACTTC. This translates into CSATSVQGWEQYF.

V usage is TRBV7-3 and J usage is TRBJ2-1; no clear D gene. This CDR3 region has 15 residues. The germline gives CDR1 SGHTA, CDR2 FQGTGA. V gave up 5 bases and J gave up 4 bases, with 15 bases separating them. CDR3 residues: CASSHGRPSYNEQFF. The CDR3 DNA is TGTGCCAGCAGCCACGGACGGCCCTCTTACAATGAGCAGTTCTTC.

The chain combines TRBV6-1 with TRBJ2-1; TRBD2 aligns across 11 bases. Judging by the DNA end, TRBJ2-7 fits better; the J call may be wrong. Germline loops: CDR1 MNHNS, CDR2 SASEGT. The CDR3 is 13 residues long. The CDR3 protein is CASRTSGKNEQYF. CDR3 coding DNA: TGTGCCAGCAGGACTAGCGGGAAGAATGAGCAGTACTTC.

The V and J genes are TRBV7-9 and TRBJ2-3; 7 bases align to TRBD1. From germline, CDR1 is SEHNR and CDR2 FQNEAQ (reference sequence). The CDR3 sequence is 14 residues long. V shed 8 bases and J 0 bases; nucleotides not matched to a gene: 5. The CDR3 region is CASEPGQSTDTQYF. CDR3 bases: TGTGCCAGCGAGCCGGGACAGAGCACAGATACGCAGTATTTT.

This clonotype occurred a few times. V is TRBV3-1 and J is TRBJ1-5; D possibly corresponds to TRBD1 (6 bases). Germline V gene sequence: CDR1 LGHDT, CDR2 YNNKEL (reference sequence). Trimming left V 0 bases short and J 6 bases short, with 6 bases between. CDR3 length equals 13 residues. Written as DNA, the CDR3 is TGTGCCAGCAGCCAAGAGGGGGCTCAGCCCCAGCATTTT. Amino acid sequence: CASSQEGAQPQHF.

The rearrangement links TRBV5-6 to TRBJ2-4; either TRBD1 or TRBD2 may fit D (6 bases each). The J call may be faulty, since TRBJ2-5 better matches the DNA end. This CDR3 contains 14 residues. CDR1 is SGHDT and CDR2 is YYEEEE in the germline V gene. CDR3 DNA sequence: TGTGCCAGCAGCCCGGGGGCCCCAGCAGAGACCCAGTACTTC. Residues: CASSPGAPAETQYF.

Regarding this clonotype: Its ends do not fully match the called genes, so a read error is possible. This CDR3 reads CASGLGFPGWNEQFF. The CDR3 region has the DNA TGTGCCAGCGGCTTAGGGTTTCCAGGGTGGAATGAGCAGTTCTTC. This chain connects TRBV11-2 to TRBJ2-1, with D tentatively TRBD1 (5 bases). The CDR3 contains 15 residues. Germline V gene sequence: CDR1 SGHAT, CDR2 FQNNGV.

The J gene is TRBJ1-5, the V gene TRBV28, with TRBD1 matching over 12 bases. Germline-derived CDR1 and CDR2 are MDHEN and SYDVKM. The V and J ends lost 2 bases and 5 bases, in that order; junction bases with no gene match: 1. This CDR3 is built from 15 residues. CDR3 amino acids: CASSLGDRGHQPQHF. Written as DNA, the CDR3 is TGTGCCAGCAGTTTAGGGGACAGGGGGCATCAGCCCCAGCATTTT. The full variable domain, with the rest looked up from reference TRBV28 and TRBJ1-5, is DVKVTQSSRYLVKRTGEKVFLECVQDMDHENMFWYRQDPGLGLRLIYFSYDVKMKEKGDIPEGYSVSREKKERFSLILESASTNQTSMYLCASSLGDRGHQPQHFGDGTRLSIL.

This sequence joins TRBV20-1 and TRBJ1-6; D gene unclear. Germline CDR1 is DFQATT and CDR2 is SNEGSKA (reference sequence). This CDR3 is 14 amino acids long. The V gene lost 1 base and the J gene lost 4 bases, with 8 bases spanning the gap. CDR3 bases: TGCAGTGCTAGAGGGTGGTGGTATAATTCACCCCTCCACTTT. It encodes CSARGWWYNSPLHF.

Of note for this clonotype: A junction boundary mismatches the germline segment, possibly from a read error. V and J are TRBV18 and TRBJ2-1; the match to TRBD2 covers 7 bases. The CDR3 length is 13 residues. CDR1 KGHSH and CDR2 LQKENI come from the germline V gene. CDR3 DNA: TGTGCCAGCTCCCTAAACGGGGGGTATGAGGAGTTCTTC. It is translated as CASSLNGGYEEFF.

The chain has TRBV28 and TRBJ2-3; 8 positions match TRBD1. With V trimmed by 6 bases and J by 5 bases, 16 bases remained unmatched. Germline CDR1 and CDR2: MDHEN and SYDVKM. The CDR3 contains 17 residues. CDR3 in DNA: TGTGCCAGCAGGATACTAGGGACAGGAGGGCTTGGAGATACGCAGTATTTT. Encoded protein: CASRILGTGGLGDTQYF.

The genes are TRBV5-1 and TRBJ1-1; 7 nucleotides agree with TRBD1. The germline V gene has CDR1 SGHRS and CDR2 YFSETQ. V shed 4 bases, J shed 0 bases, and the junction held 6 bases outside the gene matches. This CDR3 comprises 15 residues. CDR3 protein: CASSRETGMNTEAFF. As DNA, the CDR3 is TGCGCCAGCAGCCGTGAGACAGGGATGAACACTGAAGCTTTCTTT.

This sequence joins TRBV29-1 and TRBJ2-1; D possibly corresponds to TRBD2 (5 bases). The CDR3 is made up of 14 amino acids. Germline CDR1 is SQVTM and CDR2 is ANQGSEA. V shed 2 bases and J shed 5 bases, with 13 bases lying between them. This CDR3 reads CSVERETLNNEQFF. The CDR3 DNA is TGCAGCGTTGAAAGGGAGACCCTAAACAATGAGCAGTTCTTC.

The gene calls are TRBV6-5 and TRBJ1-1; D might be TRBD1 (5 bases). Trimming cost V 0 bases and J 1 base, with 18 bases left between them. Looked up from germline, CDR1 is MNHEY and CDR2 is SVGAGI. CDR3 length equals 18 residues. The CDR3, as DNA: TGTGCCAGCAGTTACTCGAATATGGGGGATTCGGCGAACACTGAAGCTTTCTTT. Its protein product is CASSYSNMGDSANTEAFF.

This clonotype was observed a few times. The chain links TRBV15 to TRBJ2-5, with D possibly TRBD2 on 5 matching bases. Trimming took 4 bases from V and 5 from J, leaving 14 bases between them. This CDR3 is built from 14 residues. The germline V gene has CDR1 LNHNV and CDR2 YYDKDF (reference sequence). CDR3 loop: CATSIKLDGETQYF. DNA of the CDR3: TGTGCCACCAGCATTAAACTAGATGGGGAGACCCAGTACTTC.

The chain is built from TRBV29-1 and TRBJ1-4, with 7 positions matching TRBD1. Looked up from germline, CDR1 is SQVTM and CDR2 is ANQGSEA. J gave up 8 bases and V 7 bases, and 10 bases lay outside the gene matches. The CDR3 extends over 13 amino acids. DNA for the CDR3: TGCAGCGCTGGGGTCAGGGGGAAAGAAAAACTGTTTTTT. This sequence encodes CSAGVRGKEKLFF.

The chain employs TRBV5-6 and TRBJ2-1; D ambiguous. The CDR3 consists of 12 residues. Germline lookup yields CDR1 SGHDT and CDR2 YYEEEE. The ends were cut back, 2 bases at V and 7 bases at J, with 7 bases in the middle. The CDR3 protein is CASSFYANEQFF. In DNA, the CDR3 is TGTGCCAGCAGCTTTTACGCGAATGAGCAGTTCTTC.

The gene calls are TRBV9 and TRBJ2-1; D unclear. CDR3 size: 12 residues. V was trimmed by 0 bases and J by 8 bases, leaving 6 bases between them. CDR1 is SGDLS and CDR2 is YYNGEE in the germline V gene. DNA of the CDR3: TGTGCCAGCAGCGTAGTTGCCTATGAGCAGTTCTTC. As protein: CASSVVAYEQFF. The variable domain in full, completed from reference TRBV9 and TRBJ2-1, reads DSGVTQTPKHLITATGQRVTLRCSPRSGDLSVYWYQQSLDQGLQFLIQYYNGEERAKGNILERFSAQQFPDLHSELNLSSLELGDSALYFCASSVVAYEQFFGPGTRLTVL.

V gene TRBV20-1 combines with J gene TRBJ2-3, with D perhaps matching TRBD1 or TRBD2 (5 bases each). CDR1 and CDR2 from the germline V gene are DFQATT and SNEGSKA (reference sequence). V shed 6 bases and J shed 2 bases, with 18 bases lying between them. CDR3 length: 15 residues. The DNA of the CDR3 is TGCAGTGCGAGACCGGGACGGGTAAACACAGATACGCAGTATTTT. The encoded protein is CSARPGRVNTDTQYF.

The chain links TRBV6-5 to TRBJ1-2, with TRBD1 as a possible D gene (6 bases). This CDR3 is built from 15 residues. V was trimmed by 6 bases and J by 6 bases, leaving 20 bases between them. In germline, CDR1 is MNHEY, CDR2 SVGAGI. The DNA for the CDR3 is TGTGCCAGCAGCCAAACCGGCTGGGGGGCGCATGGCTACACCTTC. Its protein product is CASSQTGWGAHGYTF.

As to this clonotype: The junction does not match germline at one end; this may be a read error. This sequence joins TRBV28 and TRBJ1-4; possible D gene TRBD1, 6 bases. Germline-derived CDR1 and CDR2 are MDHEN and SYDVKM. The CDR3 has 16 residues. As DNA, the CDR3 is TGTGCCAGCGCAGCTAGAGGGGGAACAACTAATAAAAAACTGTTTTTT. It yields the protein CASAARGGTTNKKLFF.

V and J are TRBV20-1 and TRBJ2-5; D gene unclear. TRBJ2-7 explains the end of the DNA better; the J call may be wrong. Germline V lookup: CDR1 DFQATT, CDR2 SNEGSKA (reference sequence). The CDR3 is 12 amino acids. The CDR3 bases are TGCAGTGCTAGAGTCATCGCCAACGAGCAGTACTTC. This translates into CSARVIANEQYF.

This chain links TRBV6-6 with TRBJ2-1, with 10 bases fitting TRBD1. V lost 0 bases and J lost 5; bases outside the gene matches: 4. The germline V gene encodes CDR1 MNHNY and CDR2 SVGAGI (reference sequence). The length of the CDR3 is 16 residues. CDR3 DNA sequence: TGTGCCAGCAGTTACTCGACAGGGGGCTTTCACAATGAGCAGTTCTTC. This gives the protein CASSYSTGGFHNEQFF.

The sample holds a few counts of this clonotype. The rearrangement links TRBV4-3 to TRBJ2-1, with TRBD2 identical over 9 bases. This CDR3 is 19 amino acids long. Germline CDR1 is LGHNA and CDR2 is YSLEER. The V gene end was trimmed by 0 bases and the J gene end by 1 base; junction bases not matched to a gene: 10. The DNA of the CDR3 is TGCGCCAGCAGCCAAGACCCGGGCGGGGGGGCGGATTCCTACAATGAGCAGTTCTTC. Its translation: CASSQDPGGGADSYNEQFF.

The chain carries TRBV7-9 and TRBJ1-4; D not resolved. V lost 3 bases and J 0 bases, leaving 8 bases between the germline ends. The CDR3 has 15 residues. Germline V gives CDR1 SEHNR, CDR2 FQNEAQ (reference sequence). In DNA form, the CDR3 reads TGTGCCAGCAGCTTCCCATCGACAACTAATGAAAAACTGTTTTTT. Protein product: CASSFPSTTNEKLFF. Combining the CDR3 with reference TRBV7-9 and TRBJ1-4 gives the whole variable domain DTGVSQNPRHKITKRGQNVTFRCDPISEHNRLYWYRQTLGQGPEFLTYFQNEAQLEKSRLLSDRFSAERPKGSFSTLEIQRTEQGDSAMYLCASSFPSTTNEKLFFGSGTQLSVL.